This note documents a single TCR beta chain sequence. It has no known antigen specificity. Just one base apart from a much larger clone, this may be a read error. Its CDR3 holds 15 amino acids, cysteine through phenylalanine. Of the read, only the CDR3 DNA is kept; its 45 bases are in frame from base 1. The germline V gene sets CDR1 to MGHDK and CDR2 to SYGVNS. V has 5 bases trimmed and J has 7 bases trimmed; junction bases matching no gene number 14. TCR alpha and beta CDR3 regions were amplified with the iRepertoire nested amplicon-rescue multiplex PCR (arm-PCR) platform from RNA. One-step reverse transcription and amplification used roughly 100-400 ng of tissue mRNA or PBMC total RNA as input. Following bead purification, Illumina adapters were added by a secondary multiplex PCR, and the libraries were gel-purified between 200 and 400 bp. Libraries carried internal 6-nucleotide barcodes used for demultiplexing. Libraries were sequenced on an Illumina MiSeq with 2x220 or 2x250 nucleotide paired-end reads. Concerning the study's data processing: Paired reads were merged using FLASH 1.2.11 and were aligned to the GRCh37 human genome using BWA-MEM, after which TRA and TRB reads were extracted. V and J assignment used an IMGT-derived reference of cassette sequences and CDR3 motifs that included pseudogenes. Three-frame translation of reads was performed, and productive CDR3s were defined as those with a C...FGXG motif and no stop codons. Unique combinations of V-J cassette pair and CDR3 amino acid sequence were defined as clonotypes. Reads were filtered by Hamming distance, with the threshold set by the sequence error rate of each sample in mapped regions. TCRdb applied fastp at Q25 and MiXCR to the public reads, then kept only in-frame beta chains. Each CDR3 protein gets just one entry, which takes the most common genes and DNA from the rows behind it. The V and J calls, along with clone size, are taken from TCRdb and not from the paper's own processing. The table for this sample lists 300,000 to 450,000 distinct CDR3 sequences; roughly two fifths of them were counted only once. The leading ten clones occupy 12% of the sample.

This sample is part of a study of glioma-infiltrating T cells (dated by TCRdb to between 2015 and 2016). Background on the whole study: Low-grade gliomas were represented by WHO grade II oligodendrogliomas or astrocytomas, and glioblastomas were represented by WHO grade IV tumors that were sampled at initial rather than recurrent diagnosis. Dexamethasone was administered to glioma patients for six or fewer days before surgery. Sequencing coverage of about 4.5- to 10-fold of around 1 million peripheral T cells was targeted for blood libraries. Glioma tissue, non-neoplastic brain tissue and matched peripheral blood mononuclear cells were used as sources from which TCR alpha- and beta-chain repertoires were sequenced. To measure how far tissue and blood T-cell populations diverged, each tissue-infiltrating repertoire was compared against the peripheral blood repertoire of the same patient. Three low-grade glioma patients, several primary glioblastoma patients and three non-glioma patients contributing non-neoplastic brain tissue were included in the paired cohort. The paper as a whole reports these results and caveats: Small numbers underpinned the group comparisons: roughly 8 glioblastoma patients, three low-grade glioma patients and three non-neoplastic patients. Patients with low tissue-blood divergence were marked by a signature set of shared blood CDR3 motifs, and that set was depleted in highly divergent patients. VJ-independent divergence between tissue and blood was lower than expected in non-neoplastic patients but higher than expected in all gliomas, particularly low-grade gliomas. Very few CDR3 sequences were found to be shared between tissue and blood, and this scarcity was attributed to high CDR3 diversity and limited sampling.

Surgical brain or tumor specimens were cryofrozen in liquid nitrogen immediately after resection, and peripheral blood cells were collected concurrently. Sequencing input: glioma tissue, nonneoplastic brain tissue, or PBMCs (not recorded which). Recombination connected TRBV25-1 to TRBJ2-7, with 7 bases in between that match TRBD2. This clonotype was sampled from a human donor with low-grade glioma or glioblastoma, undergoing nonglioma brain surgery, or in good health (not recorded which). The bases are TGTGCCAGCAGTTCCCAGAGCGGGATCGAGGGGGAGCAGTACTTC. Its coded protein is CASSSQSGIEGEQYF.